Below are 8 T cell receptor beta chains sequenced from a single sample in a study of T cells after yellow fever vaccination. One entry per CDR3 protein, called by TCRdb with MiXCR from the 5' RACE reads. The sample consists of some 500,000 distinct CDR3 sequences, roughly 12% of them appearing once. Sample: PBMCs, taken on the day of the yellow fever booster vaccination. The receptors derive from a man aged 25 to 40 who received the YFV17D yellow fever vaccine.

The CDR3: CATPGQGSYNEQFF. CDR3 DNA sequence: TGTGCCACCCCGGGACAGGGGTCCTACAATGAGCAGTTCTTC. The V gene is TRBV21-1, the J gene TRBJ2-1; TRBD1 was called by the table and not checked on the DNA. TRBV21-1 is labeled a pseudogene. There are 14 residues in the CDR3.

The gene calls are TRBV12-3 or TRBV12-4 and TRBJ1-5; 7 nucleotides line up with TRBD1. The CDR3 length is 17 residues. V shed 6 bases and J 4 bases; nucleotides not matched to a gene: 15. The CDR3 DNA sequence: TGTGCCAGCAGCCCACCCAGGTCGGGACAGCTTAATCAGCCCCAGCATTTT. This gives the protein CASSPPRSGQLNQPQHF.

The chain employs TRBV20-1 and TRBJ2-6; the D is unclear. The CDR3 has 14 amino acids. Germline V gives CDR1 DFQATT, CDR2 SNEGSKA (reference sequence). V dropped 6 bases and J dropped 1 base, with 10 bases sitting between them. As DNA, the CDR3 is TGCAGTGCCCCGTCTGTGTCTGGGGCCAACGTCCTGACTTTC. This translates into CSAPSVSGANVLTF.

The J gene is TRBJ2-5, the V gene TRBV20-1; TRBD2 is a possible D gene (5 bases). The germline CDR1 and CDR2 sequences are DFQATT and SNEGSKA (reference sequence). CDR3 length equals 14 residues. The germline V and J ends were trimmed by 0 bases and 2 bases, with 10 bases remaining between them. DNA of the CDR3: TGCAGTGCTAGAGATTGGAGGTCACAAGAGACCCAGTACTTC. Its translation is CSARDWRSQETQYF.

This chain joins TRBV7-9 and TRBJ2-7, with D perhaps TRBD2 (5 bases). Germline V CDR1 and CDR2: SEHNR, FQNEAQ (reference sequence). The CDR3 has 14 residues. V lost 6 bases to trimming and J lost 6 bases, with 18 bases between them. The CDR3 sequence: CASRSSRTFSEQYF. CDR3 nucleotides: TGTGCCAGCAGGTCATCGCGGACTTTCTCCGAGCAGTACTTC.

This clonotype was detected only a few times. This may stem from a read error, because a much larger clone lies one nucleotide away. CDR3 loop: CSGGGDSPYNEQSF. DNA of the CDR3: TGCAGTGGAGGGGGGGACAGCCCATACAATGAGCAGTCCTTC. This sequence joins TRBV20-1 and TRBJ2-1; D tentatively fits TRBD1 or TRBD2 (7 bases each). The CDR3 is 14 residues long. Germline lookup yields CDR1 DFQATT and CDR2 SNEGSKA (reference sequence).

The J gene is TRBJ2-1, the V gene TRBV24-1; perhaps TRBD1 as D (6 bases). Trimming pared 4 bases from V and 7 bases from J, leaving 7 bases between. The CDR3 is 12 residues long. The germline gives CDR1 KGHDR, CDR2 SFDVKD. CDR3 DNA: TGTGCCACCAGTGAGGACAGAAATGAGCAGTTCTTC. Protein: CATSEDRNEQFF.

The chain recombines TRBV1 with TRBJ2-1; no DNA check was done on the table's D call, TRBD2. TRBV1 is designated a pseudogene. This CDR3 has 15 amino acids. The CDR3: CTSSQEMAREGEQFF. The CDR3 DNA is TGCACCAGCAGCCAAGAAATGGCGCGGGAGGGTGAGCAGTTCTTC.